This paragraph covers one T cell receptor (beta chain) sequence. The sample belongs to a study of pediatric ulcerative colitis. The CDR3 loop spans 14 amino acids. Per germline, CDR1 MNHEY and CDR2 SVGAGI. Trimming shortened V by 6 bases and J by 2 bases, and 12 bases separated the two germline ends. Method: immunoSEQ multiplex PCR; TCRdb's copy keeps in-frame clones and lacks some. The table has some 60,000 clones, about three quarters seen once. The origin of this receptor is a boy between 10 and 17 years old with moderate ulcerative colitis. The sequenced sample was blood. The chain has TRBV6-5 and TRBJ2-3, with a tentative D call TRBD2 (5 bases). The CDR3 sequence: CASSGRTPTDTQYF. For the CDR3, the DNA is TGTGCCAGCAGCGGTCGGACTCCCACAGATACGCAGTATTTT.